A selection of T cell receptor beta chains follows, all from one sample in a study of T cell responses to AZD1222 COVID-19 vaccine. The protocol was immunoSEQ multiplex PCR, while the TCRdb copy is restricted to in-frame clones and leaves out a portion. In the table there are some 150,000 clones, 85% to 95% of which are singletons. This material consisted of peripheral blood, taken on day 0 of AZD1222 vaccination. All receptors come from an adult in good health. CDR3s leave out the opening cysteine and the closing phenylalanine or tryptophan. Only some rows state a clone size, as once, few, many or a class for expanded clones.

j_call clone_size v_call cdr3_aa
TRBJ1-4 . TRBV25-1 ASSALAGTNEKLF
TRBJ2-1 . TRBV11-2 ASSSQGRATNEQF
TRBJ2-7 . TRBV11-3 ASSHGPYEQY
TRBJ1-2 . TRBV6-2/TRBV6-3 ASSYSRLRHGYT
TRBJ1-1 . TRBV15 ATSRGLMNTEAF
TRBJ1-1 . TRBV20-1 SANDWGRGNTEAF
TRBJ2-1 . TRBV27 ASSLSSRGGNEQF
TRBJ1-3 . TRBV5-1 ASSVGTSGNTIY
TRBJ1-1 . TRBV2 ASSKRMNTEAF
TRBJ1-1 . TRBV7-8 ASTTGQGGTEAF
TRBJ2-1 . TRBV12-5 ASGLGLLPMEQF
TRBJ2-7 . TRBV7-9 ASSLGARDEQY
TRBJ1-2 . TRBV6-5 ASSSQGKASSYT
TRBJ1-1 . TRBV6-5 ASMYGGQGTEAF
TRBJ2-2 . TRBV19 ASTLINTGELF
TRBJ1-2 . TRBV6-5 ASSSRQGAGGYT
TRBJ2-2 . TRBV14 ASSRTMNTGELF
TRBJ1-3 . TRBV18 ASSPGLPGGNTIY
TRBJ2-7 . TRBV6-6 ASSPLVEQY
TRBJ2-1 . TRBV2 AGETWTSGRGEQF
TRBJ1-6 . TRBV7-9 ASSFGGPGSPLH
TRBJ1-2 once TRBV27 ASSLYGTGTDKYGYT
TRBJ1-1 . TRBV25-1 ASSVDRVNTEAF
TRBJ1-2 . TRBV7-9 ASSLDSHYGYT
TRBJ1-2 few TRBV12-3/TRBV12-4 ASSPHVGYGYT
TRBJ1-5 few TRBV30 AWSVGAHRVTLDQPQH
TRBJ2-7 . TRBV2 ASSGDLGIGY
TRBJ2-1 . TRBV11-2 ASSPLTGGIGEQF
TRBJ2-2 once TRBV5-1 ASSFLGTGELF
TRBJ1-5 . TRBV2 ASKGPPDQPQH
TRBJ1-2 . TRBV18 ASSPDSRAVYGYT
TRBJ1-6 . TRBV30 AWSYGNSPLH
TRBJ2-7 . TRBV6-5 ASNRDRESYEQY
TRBJ1-6 . TRBV28 ASSYSDSRNSPLH
TRBJ2-3 . TRBV19 ASSPPLGLAADTQY
TRBJ1-4 once TRBV28 ASSISSRTGEEKLF